Below are 5 T cell receptor beta chains sequenced from a single sample in a study of T cell repertoires in cytomegalovirus infection. TCRdb re-called the reads with MiXCR, one entry per CDR3 protein. The profile shows 85,000 to 130,000 distinct CDR3 sequences, around a quarter of them singletons. Sequences were obtained from CD8+ T cells from PBMCs. Receptors originate from a human donor in good health (CMV status not recorded). Some clones in this sample may be carry-over from other donors' samples.

This clonotype was seen many times. The chain has TRBV6-4 and TRBJ1-1; 7 bases align to TRBD1. From germline, CDR1 is MRHNA and CDR2 SNTAGT. The CDR3 spans 13 residues. Trimming at V came to 2 bases and at J to 8 bases, leaving 5 bases not matched to a gene. In DNA form, the CDR3 reads TGTGCCAGCAGTGACAGGGACAGCAAAGAAGCTTTCTTT. Protein: CASSDRDSKEAFF.

The J gene is TRBJ1-6, the V gene TRBV12-3 or TRBV12-4; D is unclear. Trimming cost V 4 bases and J 4 bases, with 11 bases left between them. The CDR3 totals 15 residues. As DNA, the CDR3 is TGTGCCAGCAGTTCCGATTCAGGTTATAATTCACCCCTCCACTTT. As protein: CASSSDSGYNSPLHF.

Many counts were recorded for this clonotype. V usage is TRBV11-3 and J usage is TRBJ1-2; 10 nucleotides align to TRBD1. The CDR3 loop spans 16 amino acids. With V trimmed by 2 bases and J by 4 bases, 7 bases remained unmatched. Looked up from germline, CDR1 is SGHNT and CDR2 is YENEEA. CDR3 sequence (DNA): TGTGCCAGCAGCTTACTGCCGGGACAGGGGAGCTATGGCTACACCTTC. Residues: CASSLLPGQGSYGYTF.

This clonotype was observed many times. V and J are TRBV10-1 and TRBJ2-1; 7 bases line up with TRBD2. In germline, CDR1 is WNHNN, CDR2 SYGVQD (reference sequence). CDR3 length equals 14 residues. Unmatched junction bases numbered 3, after V lost 4 bases and J lost 3 bases. As DNA, the CDR3 is TGCGCCAGCAGTGCACGGGAGGACTACAATGAGCAGTTCTTC. This encodes CASSAREDYNEQFF.

Many counts were recorded for this clonotype. The junction and the germline gene differ at one end; a read error may be behind it. The genes are TRBV7-7 and TRBJ2-2; TRBD1 matches at 8 bases. Germline V CDR1 and CDR2: SSHAT, FNYEAQ (reference sequence). There are 17 residues in the CDR3. CDR3: CASSLGDRSENTGELFF. DNA of the CDR3: TGTGCTAGCAGCTTAGGGGACAGGTCGGAAAACACCGGGGAGCTGTTTTTT.